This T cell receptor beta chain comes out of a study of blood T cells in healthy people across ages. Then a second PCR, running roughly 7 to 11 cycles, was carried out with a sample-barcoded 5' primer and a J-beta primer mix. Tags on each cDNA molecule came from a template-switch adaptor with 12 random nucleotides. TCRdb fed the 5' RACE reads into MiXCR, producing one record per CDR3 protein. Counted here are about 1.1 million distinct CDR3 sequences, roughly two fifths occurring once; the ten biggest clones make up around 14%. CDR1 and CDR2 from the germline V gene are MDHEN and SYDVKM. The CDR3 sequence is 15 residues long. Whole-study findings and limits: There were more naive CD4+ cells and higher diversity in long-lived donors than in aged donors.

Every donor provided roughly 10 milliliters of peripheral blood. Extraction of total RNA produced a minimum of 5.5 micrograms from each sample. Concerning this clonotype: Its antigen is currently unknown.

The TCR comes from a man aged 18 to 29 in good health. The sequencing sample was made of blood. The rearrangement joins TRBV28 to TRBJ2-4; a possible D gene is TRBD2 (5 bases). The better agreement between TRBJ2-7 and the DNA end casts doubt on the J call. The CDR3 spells CASCPPDGVPYEQYF. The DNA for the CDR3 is TGTGCCAGTTGCCCTCCGGACGGGGTTCCCTACGAGCAGTACTTC.